Described below is a single T cell receptor (beta chain) sequence and its context. This clone came up once. Its antigen is currently not known. Per-nucleotide qualities are absent, and no much larger clonotype sits a single base away. Collaborating institutions collected whole blood in K2EDTA tubes following their own protocols. For TCRbeta analysis, collaborators shipped samples as frozen whole blood, isolated PBMCs, or DNA extracted from either of those sample types. These data originate in a study of blood T cell repertoires in COVID-19 (dated by TCRdb to the early 2020s). In the study overall: The collaborator samples originated in the United States, Italy and Spain and spanned the acute and convalescent phases of COVID-19. The material from the prospective study consisted of cDNA or gDNA derived from T cells, B-cell-depleted T cells, or PBMCs. Subjects who had been exposed to COVID-19, were actively infected with it, or had recovered from it provided the deeply sampled blood TCRbeta repertoires that made up the dataset. A freely available public database, intended as a resource for researchers studying the immune response to SARS-CoV-2, is where the repertoires were released. The samples were drawn from the first 160 participants of the ongoing ImmuneRACE study and from 950 to 1,500 subjects provided by 6 global collaborators. A de-identified subject ID, COVID-19 status, age in years and sex were almost always included in the sample metadata. Where HLA class I and class II types were available, the types were taken from metadata supplied by the sample provider, not from assay-based typing. Study-wide findings and limitations: The amount of clinical and demographic metadata varied by source and participant and was provided uncurated.

TCRbeta CDR3 regions were amplified from genomic DNA by means of the immunoSEQ Assay, a bias-controlled multiplex PCR. In the authors' own workflow: Within the assay, amplification of reference gene primers was used to estimate how many nucleated cells each sample contained. Sequence reads were collapsed and filtered to measure the absolute abundance of every unique TCRbeta CDR3 rearrangement. Productive Simpson clonality was computed per sample as the square root of Simpson's diversity index over productive rearrangements. The source is immuneACCESS, and TCRdb retained only in-frame sequences with V and J called. Part of the clones is not carried over; for the studies checked, unresolved V genes explain less than half of this, and the remainder is unexplained. The DNA was the basis for D and trimming; V, J and clone size are from that table. The sample data list approximately 57,000 clones, and more than 75% of these were observed just once. Jointly, the top ten make up more than 8% of the sample.

The material sequenced was peripheral blood. This receptor was identified in a woman of 80 years or more with acute or convalescent COVID-19.

CDR3 reads: CASRFVAREQFF. The bases read TGTGCCAGCAGGTTCGTGGCACGTGAGCAGTTCTTC. The chain is made from TRBV2 and TRBJ2-1; the D gene is not confidently resolved. Its CDR3 holds 12 amino acids, cysteine through phenylalanine. The sequence is cut down to CDR3 DNA, 36 bases in frame from base 1. V sheds 6 bases and J sheds 9 bases, leaving 12 bases between their ends. Reading the germline V gene gives CDR1 SNHLY and CDR2 FYNNEI.